This TCR beta chain was retrieved from a study of T-cell reconstitution after alpha-beta-depleted transplantation in children. In this sample, this clonotype turned up many times. What it binds is unknown. Trimming took 2 bases from V and 5 from J, leaving 7 bases between them. This CDR3 comprises 12 residues. Unique molecular identifiers featured in how the TCRbeta library was prepared. TCRdb re-called the PCR reads through MiXCR, storing one row per CDR3 protein. Among 150,000 to 250,000 distinct CDR3 sequences listed, roughly 6% were seen once. Study outcomes and limitations: Elevated TCRbeta diversity at day 60 was traced, in some patients, to surviving recipient T cells and thymic progenitors. T-cell counts and diversity were attributed mostly to newly produced T cells one year after transplant.

This specimen consisted of PBMCs, obtained before TCRalphabeta/CD19-depleted stem cell transplant. This receptor was obtained from a girl younger than two with combined immunodeficiency, due to receive a stem cell transplant. V and J are TRBV12-3 or TRBV12-4 and TRBJ2-7; D may be TRBD1 or TRBD2 (5 bases each). The CDR3, as DNA: TGTGCCAGCAGTTTATGGGGGAACGAGCAGTACTTC. This encodes CASSLWGNEQYF.